The rows below give T cell receptor beta chains drawn from one sample of a study of T cell clonotyping in hematopoietic cell transplantation. Assay used: immunoSEQ multiplex PCR; TCRdb lists only in-frame clones, some missing. The data show around 11,000 clones, 75% to 90% seen once. This material consisted of PBMCs, taken 180 days after allogeneic stem cell transplant. The receptors were sampled from a male patient over 55 who had an allogeneic stem cell transplant from an unrelated donor, so the T cells may come from the graft donor. Some clones in this sample may be carry-over from other donors' samples. Both conserved end residues are part of each CDR3. Fields, in order: D gene, J gene, clone size, V gene, CDR3 protein, CDR3 DNA. A D gene is named only where the DNA matches it firmly. Clone sizes are given selectively: once, few, many, or a class where the clone is expanded.

d_gene: -
j_gene: TRBJ1-2
abundance: -
v_gene: TRBV5-1
CDR3aa: CASSFDSQGMRGYTF
CDR3nt: TGCGCCAGCAGCTTTGACTCTCAGGGGATGAGGGGCTACACCTTC

d_gene: -
j_gene: TRBJ1-2
abundance: -
v_gene: TRBV6-5
CDR3aa: CASRGKGPYGYTF
CDR3nt: TGTGCCAGCAGGGGAAAGGGCCCCTATGGCTACACCTTC

d_gene: -
j_gene: TRBJ1-5
abundance: -
v_gene: TRBV7-2
CDR3aa: CASSSRRPGRDQPQHF
CDR3nt: TGTGCCAGCAGCTCCCGCCGTCCAGGGCGGGATCAGCCCCAGCATTTT

d_gene: TRBD2
j_gene: TRBJ2-2
abundance: -
v_gene: TRBV7-3
CDR3aa: CASSLAGGPNGELFF
CDR3nt: TGTGCCAGCAGCTTGGCGGGGGGGCCGAACGGGGAGCTGTTTTTT

d_gene: TRBD1
j_gene: TRBJ2-3
abundance: -
v_gene: TRBV5-5
CDR3aa: CASSFTGTGRGDTQYF
CDR3nt: TGTGCCAGCAGCTTCACCGGGACAGGAAGGGGAGATACGCAGTATTTT

d_gene: TRBD2
j_gene: TRBJ2-5
abundance: -
v_gene: TRBV27
CDR3aa: CASTPGGMYQETQYF
CDR3nt: TGTGCCAGCACCCCCGGGGGGATGTACCAAGAGACCCAGTACTTC

d_gene: -
j_gene: TRBJ2-1
abundance: -
v_gene: TRBV6-5
CDR3aa: CASMRGLYNEQFF
CDR3nt: TGTGCCAGCATGCGAGGACTTTACAATGAGCAGTTCTTC

d_gene: -
j_gene: TRBJ2-2
abundance: once
v_gene: TRBV15
CDR3aa: CATSREYTGELFF
CDR3nt: TGTGCCACCAGTCGAGAGTACACCGGGGAGCTGTTTTTT

d_gene: TRBD2
j_gene: TRBJ2-3
abundance: -
v_gene: TRBV7-3
CDR3aa: CASSPTRGGGTDTQYF
CDR3nt: TGTGCCAGCAGCCCAACACGGGGGGGAGGCACAGATACGCAGTATTTT

d_gene: TRBD1
j_gene: TRBJ2-4
abundance: medium-sized
v_gene: TRBV29-1
CDR3aa: CSVINRDRGYVQYF
CDR3nt: TGCAGCGTTATCAACCGGGACAGGGGGTACGTTCAGTACTTC

d_gene: TRBD1
j_gene: TRBJ1-6
abundance: -
v_gene: TRBV19
CDR3aa: CASSTGTGLNSPLHF
CDR3nt: TGTGCCAGTAGTACTGGGACAGGGTTGAATTCACCCCTCCACTTT

d_gene: -
j_gene: TRBJ1-4
abundance: -
v_gene: TRBV5-1
CDR3aa: CASSLDHLNEKLFF
CDR3nt: TGCGCCAGCAGCTTGGATCACTTAAATGAAAAACTGTTTTTT

d_gene: -
j_gene: TRBJ2-7
abundance: -
v_gene: TRBV29-1
CDR3aa: CSVEEEYSPYEQYF
CDR3nt: TGCAGCGTTGAAGAGGAGTACAGCCCCTACGAGCAGTACTTC

d_gene: TRBD2
j_gene: TRBJ2-7
abundance: -
v_gene: TRBV9
CDR3aa: CASSKRGENYEQYF
CDR3nt: TGTGCCAGCAGCAAGCGGGGGGAGAACTACGAGCAGTACTTC

d_gene: -
j_gene: TRBJ2-3
abundance: -
v_gene: TRBV11-1
CDR3aa: CASSKQKIADTQYF
CDR3nt: TGTGCCAGCAGCAAACAAAAAATAGCAGATACGCAGTATTTT

d_gene: -
j_gene: TRBJ1-2
abundance: -
v_gene: TRBV2
CDR3aa: CASSVDLGGYTF
CDR3nt: TGTGCCAGCAGTGTCGACCTGGGGGGCTACACCTTC

d_gene: TRBD2
j_gene: TRBJ2-7
abundance: -
v_gene: TRBV9
CDR3aa: CASSPYLAGGFYEQYF
CDR3nt: TGTGCCAGCAGCCCCTACTTAGCGGGGGGATTCTACGAGCAGTACTTC

d_gene: -
j_gene: TRBJ2-7
abundance: few
v_gene: TRBV10-3
CDR3aa: CAITDRRGPYEQYF
CDR3nt: TGTGCCATCACCGATAGACGGGGACCCTACGAGCAGTACTTC

d_gene: -
j_gene: TRBJ2-7
abundance: -
v_gene: TRBV19
CDR3aa: CASRGAWDEQYF
CDR3nt: TGTGCCAGTCGGGGGGCATGGGACGAGCAGTACTTC

d_gene: -
j_gene: TRBJ2-3
abundance: -
v_gene: TRBV7-3
CDR3aa: CASSLGGLVDTQYF
CDR3nt: TGTGCCAGCAGCTTAGGGGGGCTTGTAGATACGCAGTATTTT

d_gene: -
j_gene: TRBJ1-6
abundance: -
v_gene: TRBV6-1
CDR3aa: CASNAQPNSPLHF
CDR3nt: TGTGCCAGCAACGCGCAGCCTAATTCACCCCTCCACTTT

d_gene: -
j_gene: TRBJ1-3
abundance: once
v_gene: TRBV7-6
CDR3aa: CASSSTHQGTIYF
CDR3nt: TGTGCCAGCAGCTCCACCCACCAGGGCACCATATATTTT

d_gene: -
j_gene: TRBJ1-4
abundance: -
v_gene: TRBV7-2
CDR3aa: CASSLGLNEKLFF
CDR3nt: TGTGCCAGCAGCTTAGGGCTAAATGAAAAACTGTTTTTT

d_gene: -
j_gene: TRBJ1-3
abundance: -
v_gene: TRBV4-3
CDR3aa: CASSQEGTVDGSGNTIYF
CDR3nt: TGCGCCAGCAGCCAAGAGGGAACCGTGGACGGCTCTGGAAACACCATATATTTT

d_gene: -
j_gene: TRBJ2-1
abundance: -
v_gene: TRBV7-7
CDR3aa: CASSLGQNNEQFF
CDR3nt: TGTGCCAGCAGCTTAGGTCAGAACAATGAGCAGTTCTTC

d_gene: TRBD1
j_gene: TRBJ1-2
abundance: -
v_gene: TRBV6-1
CDR3aa: CASSAPGQVYGYTF
CDR3nt: TGTGCCAGCAGTGCCCCGGGACAGGTTTATGGCTACACCTTC

d_gene: -
j_gene: TRBJ1-2
abundance: -
v_gene: TRBV2
CDR3aa: CASSEVRLGGYTF
CDR3nt: TGTGCCAGCAGTGAAGTGAGGCTCGGAGGCTACACCTTC

d_gene: -
j_gene: TRBJ1-5
abundance: -
v_gene: TRBV10-3
CDR3aa: CAISLTRPGPPDNQPQHF
CDR3nt: TGTGCCATCAGTCTTACCCGCCCGGGACCTCCCGATAATCAGCCCCAGCATTTT

d_gene: -
j_gene: TRBJ1-6
abundance: -
v_gene: TRBV7-2
CDR3aa: CASSFSTSHSPLHF
CDR3nt: TGTGCCAGCAGCTTCAGCACAAGTCATTCACCCCTCCACTTT

d_gene: TRBD2
j_gene: TRBJ2-3
abundance: -
v_gene: TRBV29-1
CDR3aa: CSVEDASGGSPDTQYF
CDR3nt: TGCAGCGTTGAAGATGCCAGCGGGGGCTCCCCAGATACGCAGTATTTT

d_gene: -
j_gene: TRBJ1-5
abundance: -
v_gene: TRBV7-9
CDR3aa: CASSFGGQPQHF
CDR3nt: TGTGCCAGCAGCTTTGGGGGTCAGCCCCAGCATTTT

d_gene: -
j_gene: TRBJ1-1
abundance: -
v_gene: TRBV4-2
CDR3aa: CASSQVQLNTEAFF
CDR3nt: TGTGCCAGCAGCCAAGTACAGCTGAACACTGAAGCTTTCTTT

d_gene: -
j_gene: TRBJ1-2
abundance: -
v_gene: TRBV11-2
CDR3aa: CASSPLRQWPGRDYGYTF
CDR3nt: TGTGCCAGCAGCCCACTCCGCCAGTGGCCAGGGCGAGACTATGGCTACACCTTC

d_gene: -
j_gene: TRBJ1-3
abundance: -
v_gene: TRBV6-1
CDR3aa: CASSENYRGRSFGNTIYF
CDR3nt: TGTGCCAGCAGTGAAAACTACAGAGGTCGTTCTTTCGGAAACACCATATATTTT

d_gene: TRBD1
j_gene: TRBJ1-3
abundance: -
v_gene: TRBV6-6
CDR3aa: CASRMTGGAGNTIYF
CDR3nt: TGTGCCAGCAGGATGACAGGGGGCGCTGGAAACACCATATATTTT

d_gene: -
j_gene: TRBJ2-7
abundance: -
v_gene: TRBV5-4
CDR3aa: CASSLTYNSYEQYF
CDR3nt: TGTGCCAGCAGCTTGACCTACAACTCCTACGAGCAGTACTTC

d_gene: -
j_gene: TRBJ2-3
abundance: few
v_gene: TRBV6-9
CDR3aa: CASRLSGSGDTQYF
CDR3nt: TGTGCCAGCAGACTGTCTGGTAGCGGAGATACGCAGTATTTT

d_gene: -
j_gene: TRBJ2-7
abundance: few
v_gene: TRBV11-2
CDR3aa: CASSLDRTSSSYEQYF
CDR3nt: TGTGCCAGCAGCTTAGATCGTACATCTAGCTCCTACGAGCAGTACTTC

d_gene: TRBD1
j_gene: TRBJ1-1
abundance: -
v_gene: TRBV6-5
CDR3aa: CASSYSGGTAEAFF
CDR3nt: TGTGCCAGCAGTTACTCGGGGGGGACAGCTGAAGCTTTCTTT

d_gene: -
j_gene: TRBJ1-5
abundance: -
v_gene: TRBV19
CDR3aa: CASSIAGNQPQHF
CDR3nt: TGTGCCAGTAGTATCGCGGGGAATCAGCCCCAGCATTTT

d_gene: -
j_gene: TRBJ1-5
abundance: once
v_gene: TRBV4-3
CDR3aa: CASSQDPGEQPQHF
CDR3nt: TGCGCCAGCAGCCAAGATCCAGGGGAACAGCCCCAGCATTTT